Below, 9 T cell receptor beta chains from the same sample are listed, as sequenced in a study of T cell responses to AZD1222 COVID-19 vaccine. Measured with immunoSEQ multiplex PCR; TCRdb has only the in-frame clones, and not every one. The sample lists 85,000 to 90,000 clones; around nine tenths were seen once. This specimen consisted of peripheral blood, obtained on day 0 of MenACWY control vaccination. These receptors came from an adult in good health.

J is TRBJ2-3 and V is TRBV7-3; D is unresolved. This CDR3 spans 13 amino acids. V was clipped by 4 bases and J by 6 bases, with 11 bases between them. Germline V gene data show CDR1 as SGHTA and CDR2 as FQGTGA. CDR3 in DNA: TGTGCCAGCAGCTCAAGACCTTCGGATACGCAGTATTTT. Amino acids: CASSSRPSDTQYF. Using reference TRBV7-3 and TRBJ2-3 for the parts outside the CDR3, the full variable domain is GAGVSQTPSNKVTEKGKYVELRCDPISGHTALYWYRQSLGQGPEFLIYFQGTGAADDSGLPNDRFFAVRPEGSVSTLKIQRTERGDSAVYLCASSSRPSDTQYFGPGTRLTVL.

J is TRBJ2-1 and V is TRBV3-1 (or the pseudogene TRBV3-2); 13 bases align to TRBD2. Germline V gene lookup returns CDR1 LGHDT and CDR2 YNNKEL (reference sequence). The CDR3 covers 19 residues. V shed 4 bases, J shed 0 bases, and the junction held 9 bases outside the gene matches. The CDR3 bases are TGTGCCAGCAGCCCCAGGACTAGCGGGGGCCCCAGCTCCTACAATGAGCAGTTCTTC. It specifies CASSPRTSGGPSSYNEQFF.

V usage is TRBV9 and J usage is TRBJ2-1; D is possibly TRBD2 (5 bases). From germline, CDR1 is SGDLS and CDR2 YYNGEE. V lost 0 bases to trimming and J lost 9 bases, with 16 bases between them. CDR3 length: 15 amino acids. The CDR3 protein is CASSVGPSGNSEQFF. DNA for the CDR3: TGTGCCAGCAGCGTAGGGCCTTCGGGGAATAGTGAGCAGTTCTTC.

The CDR3 DNA reads TGTGCCAGCAAACAGAACCAGGGGGCCGGGACCGGGGAGCTGTTTTTT. Amino acids: CASKQNQGAGTGELFF. The chain uses TRBV3-1 (or the pseudogene TRBV3-2) and TRBJ2-2, with TRBD1 identical over 8 bases. V gave up 7 bases and J gave up 5 bases; unmatched junction bases: 12. Germline V gene sequence: CDR1 LGHDT, CDR2 YNNKEL (reference sequence). This CDR3 region has 16 residues.

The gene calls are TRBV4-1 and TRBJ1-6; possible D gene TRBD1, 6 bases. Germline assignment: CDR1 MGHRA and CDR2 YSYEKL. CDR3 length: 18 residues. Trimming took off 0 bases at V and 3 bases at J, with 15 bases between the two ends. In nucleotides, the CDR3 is TGCGCCAGCAGCCAAGAATTTTCGGGGGGCTTCTATAATTCACCCCTCCACTTT. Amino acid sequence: CASSQEFSGGFYNSPLHF.

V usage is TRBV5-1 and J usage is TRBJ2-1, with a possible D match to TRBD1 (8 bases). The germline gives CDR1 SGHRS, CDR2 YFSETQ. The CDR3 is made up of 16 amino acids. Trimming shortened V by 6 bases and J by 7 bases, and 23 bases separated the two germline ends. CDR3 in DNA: TGCGCCAGCATCCCAACCTGGACAGGGAGGGGGAATGAGCAGTTCTTC. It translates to CASIPTWTGRGNEQFF.

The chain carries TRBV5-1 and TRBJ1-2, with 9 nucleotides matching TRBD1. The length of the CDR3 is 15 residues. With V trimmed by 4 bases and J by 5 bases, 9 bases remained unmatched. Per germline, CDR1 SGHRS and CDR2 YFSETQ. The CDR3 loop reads CASSLEAGTGYGYTF. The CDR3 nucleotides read TGCGCCAGCAGCCTGGAAGCCGGGACAGGGTATGGCTACACCTTC. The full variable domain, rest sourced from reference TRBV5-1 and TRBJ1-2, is KAGVTQTPRYLIKTRGQQVTLSCSPISGHRSVSWYQQTPGQGLQFLFEYFSETQRNKGNFPGRFSGRQFSNSRSEMNVSTLELGDSALYLCASSLEAGTGYGYTFGSGTRLTVV.

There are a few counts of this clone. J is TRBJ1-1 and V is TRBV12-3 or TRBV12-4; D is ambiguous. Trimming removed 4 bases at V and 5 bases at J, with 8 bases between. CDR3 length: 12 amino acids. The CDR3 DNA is TGTGCCAGCAGTTCTGGGCTGACTGAAGCTTTCTTT. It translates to CASSSGLTEAFF.

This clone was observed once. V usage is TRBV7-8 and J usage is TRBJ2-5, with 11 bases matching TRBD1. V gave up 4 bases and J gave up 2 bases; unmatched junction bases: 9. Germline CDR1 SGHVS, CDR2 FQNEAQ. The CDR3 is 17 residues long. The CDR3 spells CASSYNRDRGDQETQYF. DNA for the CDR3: TGTGCCAGCAGCTATAACCGGGACAGGGGGGATCAAGAGACCCAGTACTTC.